This T cell receptor beta chain appears in the sequencing data of a study of blood T cell repertoires in COVID-19. Whole-study context: T cells, B-cell-depleted T cells, or PBMCs provided the cDNA or gDNA that served as material.

Original handling: Amplification from reference gene primers served as the basis for estimated nucleated cell counts. Measured with immunoSEQ multiplex PCR; TCRdb has only the in-frame clones, and not every one. The DNA gave D and trimming, while V, J and clone size come from that table. The sample shows 330,000 or so clones, more than 70% of them seen only once. Followed longitudinally, the Seattle patients had been enrolled during active infection. This CDR3 contains 15 residues. Trimming stripped 0 bases from V and 2 bases from J, with 9 bases between. Looked up from germline, CDR1 is SGDLS and CDR2 is YYNGEE.

Sequences were obtained from peripheral blood. J is TRBJ1-3 and V is TRBV9; no definite D call. The sequence was obtained from an older woman with COVID-19, enrolled during active disease. The CDR3 region is CASSVGRGPGNTIYF. CDR3 nucleotide sequence: TGTGCCAGCAGCGTAGGTCGAGGGCCTGGAAACACCATATATTTT. The full variable domain, in which reference TRBV9 and TRBJ1-3 provide the parts outside the CDR3, is DSGVTQTPKHLITATGQRVTLRCSPRSGDLSVYWYQQSLDQGLQFLIQYYNGEERAKGNILERFSAQQFPDLHSELNLSSLELGDSALYFCASSVGRGPGNTIYFGEGSWLTVV.